What follows are 3 T cell receptor beta chains derived from one specimen sequenced in a study of radiation and T cells in renal cell carcinoma. Time point meaning: blood 2 weeks post-SBRT. Treatment of the sample: 15 Gy SBRT to primary tumor, nephrectomy 4 weeks later. The table came from immunoSEQ multiplex PCR; TCRdb's copy has only in-frame clones and leaves some out. The table lists some 75,000 clones, 82% of them singletons, with under 6.5% in the top ten. This specimen was blood, taken from a patient whose treatment included radiotherapy and nephrectomy. The receptors derive from a man aged 55 to 70 with renal cell carcinoma.

This clone was counted between two and nine times. The chain joins TRBV5-1 to TRBJ1-2; D unclear. With 0 bases removed from V and 4 bases from J, the gap between germline ends came to 7 bases. Germline CDR1 and CDR2: SGHRS and YFSETQ. The CDR3 extends over 13 amino acids. The CDR3 here is CASSLEPTYGYTF. Here the CDR3 DNA reads TGCGCCAGCAGCTTGGAACCCACCTATGGCTACACCTTC.

This clone was seen once. V and J are TRBV14 and TRBJ2-1, with D tentatively TRBD1 (5 bases). Trimming cost V 1 base and J 6 bases, with 16 bases left between them. Germline V gene data show CDR1 as SGHDN and CDR2 as FVKESK. The CDR3 is made up of 16 amino acids. The CDR3 DNA sequence: TGTGCCAGCAGCCAAGGATTGGGCAGGGATAGCAATGAGCAGTTCTTC. Translating it yields CASSQGLGRDSNEQFF.

This clone was recorded a few times. This chain connects TRBV21-1 to TRBJ2-1; the D segment call TRBD2 is taken from the table without a DNA check. TRBV21-1 is described as a pseudogene. This CDR3 comprises 12 residues. Here the CDR3 DNA reads TGTGCCAGTACCCGCGAGGACAATGAGCAGTTCTTC. It yields the protein CASTREDNEQFF.